This record covers a single T cell receptor beta chain. This entry belongs to a study of T-cell reconstitution after alpha-beta-depleted transplantation in children. Preparation of the TCRbeta library used unique molecular identifiers. TCRdb reprocessed the PCR reads via MiXCR and lists one record per CDR3 protein. The table records 490,000 or so distinct CDR3 sequences, under 15% of them present only once. This CDR3 has 16 amino acids. Germline assignment: CDR1 MNHNS and CDR2 SASEGT. V dropped 5 bases and J dropped 6 bases, with 23 bases sitting between them. The TCR comes from a human donor who donated a stem cell graft to a child with combined immunodeficiency. The sequencing here drew on PBMCs from the stem cell graft donor, taken from the stem cell graft. This chain uses TRBV6-1 with TRBJ2-7; D is undetermined. The CDR3 here is CASSPSDLFDGGEQYF. CDR3 in DNA: TGTGCCAGCAGTCCGTCGGACCTCTTCGACGGTGGCGAGCAGTACTTC.